These T cell receptor beta chains were read from a single sample in a study of shared clonotypes between healthy human individuals. Libraries were prepared by immunoSEQ multiplex PCR; TCRdb keeps only in-frame clonotypes and omits some of them. The sample contains approximately 2.3 million clones, approximately 93% of which appear only once. Material: naive CD4+ T cells from PBMCs. The receptors were sampled from a young man in good health. Some clones in this sample may be carry-over from other donors' samples. Both conserved end residues are part of each CDR3. The order of the fields is CDR3 length, D gene, V gene, J gene, CDR3 protein. D genes are given only for firm matches.

13	.	TRBV21-1	TRBJ2-7	CASSKALHYEQYF
13	.	TRBV18	TRBJ1-2	CASSPLDSYGYTF
11	.	TRBV20-1	TRBJ1-1	CNARENTEAFF
12	.	TRBV6-5	TRBJ1-1	CASSRVGAEAFF
14	TRBD1	TRBV5-1	TRBJ2-7	CASSPGTGGHRSYF
12	.	TRBV30	TRBJ2-1	CAVGPSGSEQFF
15	.	TRBV10-3	TRBJ2-7	CAISAVALFDGEQYF
17	TRBD2	TRBV7-3	TRBJ2-3	CASSFFGGSGRTDTQYF
14	TRBD1	TRBV28	TRBJ2-5	CASSLPGQQETQYF
16	.	TRBV7-2	TRBJ2-1	CASSPKERMVYNEQFF
14	.	TRBV30	TRBJ1-4	CAWSVGGVSEKLFF
14	.	TRBV29-1	TRBJ2-1	CSVSPETPDNEQFF
14	.	TRBV4-2	TRBJ1-1	CASSHLQRWTEAFF
15	TRBD2	TRBV15	TRBJ2-7	CATRSGPGGYYEQYF
14	TRBD2	TRBV5-4	TRBJ2-7	CASSNGLVLGEQYF
13	TRBD2	TRBV11-2	TRBJ2-5	CASSFAGEETQYF
14	.	TRBV5-6	TRBJ2-1	CASSFRASHNEQFF
14	.	TRBV5-1	TRBJ2-1	CASSLQGTYNEQFF
14	.	TRBV5-1	TRBJ2-7	CASSLVGRDGEQYF
14	.	TRBV27	TRBJ1-2	CASPPGGGDYGYTF
13	TRBD2	TRBV7-2	TRBJ2-1	CASSLESSGSEVF
13	.	TRBV28	TRBJ2-7	CASSLGSSYEQYF
13	.	TRBV7-9	TRBJ1-2	CASSLGVNNGYTF
13	TRBD2	TRBV7-8	TRBJ2-1	CASRPSGMNEQFF
13	.	TRBV10-3	TRBJ1-5	CAIRQGSNQPQHF
13	.	TRBV6-5	TRBJ1-1	CASSPRGSTEAFF
12	.	TRBV27	TRBJ1-4	CASSSRGEKLFF
11	.	TRBV30	TRBJ2-7	CAWRRNNEQYF
17	TRBD2	TRBV11-2	TRBJ2-7	CASSLARSGGRAYEQYF
16	TRBD1	TRBV7-6	TRBJ2-2	CASSGRTGHGTGELFF
17	TRBD1	TRBV5-1	TRBJ2-3	CASDPSPGTGSAGTQYF